The sequence of this T cell receptor beta chain was determined in a study of glioma-infiltrating T cells. As for the study in general: Glioblastomas were WHO grade IV, sampled at first diagnosis; low-grade were grade II.

Germline assignment: CDR1 MGHRA and CDR2 YSYEKL. This CDR3 has 17 residues. The study's findings and limits: Above-expected tissue-blood divergence occurred in all gliomas, most in low-grade ones. A blood CDR3 motif signature was depleted in highly divergent patients.

Turning to this clonotype: Antigen: not known. This may be a read error: a much more frequent sequence differs by one nucleotide.

The iRepertoire nested amplicon-rescue multiplex PCR amplified TCR alpha and beta CDR3s from RNA. Tissue mRNA or PBMC total RNA, roughly 100-400 ng, went into one-step reverse transcription and amplification. Each CDR3 protein is one row after TCRdb ran MiXCR on the multiplex PCR reads. This table holds approximately 400,000 distinct CDR3 sequences, 41% found once. The sequencing input was glioma tissue, nonneoplastic brain tissue, or PBMCs (not recorded which). The chain employs TRBV4-1 and TRBJ2-4, with D possibly called TRBD1 or TRBD2 (5 bases each). This TCR was recovered from a human donor with low-grade glioma or glioblastoma, undergoing nonglioma brain surgery, or in good health (not recorded which). The CDR3 nucleotides read TGCGCCAGCGGCCAAGTCCTTAGGGACGTGGGCAAAAACATTCAGTACTTC. It codes for CASGQVLRDVGKNIQYF.